This T cell receptor (beta chain) was found in a study of T cell repertoires in cytomegalovirus infection. Overall study context: As its CMV epitopes, the study selected recently identified HLA-C-restricted and well-studied HLA-B-restricted targets.

Overall study results and limits: Summed public TCR beta family frequency identified CMV carriers bearing the relevant HLA. In two of eight donors, the top clonotype was HLA-C-restricted CMV-specific.

This CDR3 has 18 residues. Germline V lookup: CDR1 SGHVS, CDR2 FNYEAQ. The ends lost 5 bases at V and 0 bases at J; junction bases unmatched: 9. In this sample, this clonotype turned up many times. Its antigen is not known. TCRdb passed the reads through MiXCR, listing each CDR3 protein once. The data show roughly 220,000 distinct CDR3 sequences, approximately 38% seen once. The material sequenced was CD8+ T cells from cultured PBMCs, taken from culture after CMV antigen stimulation. The chain employs TRBV7-6 and TRBJ2-1, with 11 nucleotides matching TRBD2. The receptor's source is a human donor in good health (CMV status not recorded). Some clones in this sample may be carry-over from other donors' samples. The CDR3 DNA follows: TGTGCCAGCAGCCCGCTAGCGGGAGGAACAAGCTCCTACAATGAGCAGTTCTTC. As protein: CASSPLAGGTSSYNEQFF.